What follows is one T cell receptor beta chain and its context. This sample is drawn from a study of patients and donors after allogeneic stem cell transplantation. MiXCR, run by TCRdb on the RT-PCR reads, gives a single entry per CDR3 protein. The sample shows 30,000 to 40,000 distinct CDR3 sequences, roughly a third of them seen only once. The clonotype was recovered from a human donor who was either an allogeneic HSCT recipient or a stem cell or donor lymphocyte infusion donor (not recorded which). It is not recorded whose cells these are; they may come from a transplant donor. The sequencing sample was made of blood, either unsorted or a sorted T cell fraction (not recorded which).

This CDR3 reads CASSGIAIGELFF. The CDR3 coding sequence is TGTGCCAGCAGTGGAATCGCAATCGGGGAGCTGTTTTTT. This chain joins TRBV12-3 or TRBV12-4 and TRBJ2-2; no reliable D call. Trimming took 5 bases from V and 7 from J, leaving 11 bases between them. This CDR3 spans 13 amino acids.